This is a list of T cell receptor beta chains from one sample in a study of CD8 T cells in ankylosing spondylitis. TCRdb analysed the 5' RACE reads with MiXCR anew, one entry per CDR3 protein. The sample records approximately 25,000 distinct CDR3 sequences, less than 20% being singletons. Source material: blood. All receptors derive from a male donor with ankylosing spondylitis or in good health (not recorded which). The CDR3 runs from the conserved cysteine through the conserved F or W. D genes are given only for firm matches. Where a row states a size, it is once, few, many or the class of an expanded clone; other rows omit it.

length	V	D	size	J	CDR3	DNA
14	TRBV12-3/TRBV12-4	.	many	TRBJ1-5	CASNPRDSNQPQHF	TGTGCCAGCAACCCGAGGGACAGCAATCAGCCCCAGCATTTT
17	TRBV7-9	TRBD2	.	TRBJ2-1	CASSSGLAESSYNEQFF	TGTGCCAGCAGCTCAGGACTAGCGGAGAGCTCCTACAATGAGCAGTTCTTC
13	TRBV20-1	.	few	TRBJ2-3	CSARWGVGDTQYF	TGCAGTGCTAGGTGGGGGGTGGGAGATACGCAGTATTTT
13	TRBV29-1	.	.	TRBJ2-7	CSVEDAGSYEQYF	TGCAGCGTTGAAGACGCGGGCTCCTACGAGCAGTACTTC
12	TRBV29-1	TRBD2	.	TRBJ2-7	CSFGGSSYEQYF	TGCAGCTTCGGGGGGAGCTCCTACGAGCAGTACTTC
15	TRBV11-2	.	many	TRBJ1-1	CASSLGSGMNTEAFF	TGTGCCAGCAGCTTAGGGTCCGGTATGAACACTGAAGCTTTCTTT
14	TRBV30	TRBD2	few	TRBJ2-2	CAWGRGGGTGELFF	TGTGCCTGGGGCCGGGGGGGCGGCACCGGGGAGCTGTTTTTT
14	TRBV28	TRBD1	few	TRBJ2-7	CASSNRDRDYEQYF	TGTGCCAGCAGTAACCGGGACAGAGATTACGAGCAGTACTTC
14	TRBV7-3	TRBD1	few	TRBJ1-1	CASSLDRGHTEAFF	TGTGCCAGCAGCTTAGACAGGGGCCACACTGAAGCTTTCTTT
15	TRBV20-1	.	few	TRBJ2-3	CSARDSTSGTDTQYF	TGCAGTGCTAGAGATTCGACCTCTGGCACAGATACGCAGTATTTT
15	TRBV30	.	.	TRBJ2-2	CAWSPPDRNTGELFF	TGTGCCTGGAGTCCCCCCGACCGAAACACCGGGGAGCTGTTTTTT
16	TRBV7-9	TRBD1	many	TRBJ2-2	CASSARQGQNTGELFF	TGTGCCAGCAGCGCCAGACAGGGGCAGAACACCGGGGAGCTGTTTTTT
15	TRBV4-3	.	many	TRBJ2-7	CASSQDPHSSYEQYF	TGCGCCAGCAGCCAAGATCCCCACAGCTCCTACGAGCAGTACTTC
14	TRBV7-2	.	.	TRBJ2-1	CASSLMDGTTSQFF	TGTGCCAGCAGCTTAATGGACGGCACGACCTCGCAGTTCTTC
15	TRBV20-1	.	many	TRBJ1-4	CSARDHQGYSEKLFF	TGCAGTGCTAGAGATCACCAGGGCTATAGTGAAAAACTGTTTTTT
18	TRBV7-2	.	many	TRBJ2-7	CASSRKSSLMERFYEQYF	TGTGCCAGCAGCAGAAAGAGCAGTCTTATGGAGAGATTTTACGAGCAGTACTTC
18	TRBV12-3/TRBV12-4	.	few	TRBJ1-4	CASSLARWGGKKNEKLFF	TGTGCCAGCAGTTTAGCGCGATGGGGGGGCAAGAAAAATGAAAAACTGTTTTTT
16	TRBV29-1	TRBD1	few	TRBJ2-3	CSVGNLGGDSADTQYF	TGCAGCGTGGGGAATTTAGGGGGCGATAGCGCAGATACGCAGTATTTT
15	TRBV27	TRBD1	few	TRBJ2-2	CASSHGTGSIGELFF	TGTGCCAGCAGCCACGGGACAGGGTCCATCGGGGAGCTGTTTTTT
12	TRBV28	.	.	TRBJ2-3	CASGGNTDTQYF	TGTGCCAGCGGGGGGAACACAGATACGCAGTATTTT
12	TRBV15	.	once	TRBJ1-2	CATSQWAGVYTF	TGTGCCACCAGCCAATGGGCGGGCGTTTACACCTTC
12	TRBV29-1	.	many	TRBJ2-2	CSVAQSTGELFF	TGCAGCGTTGCACAGAGTACCGGGGAGCTGTTTTTT
12	TRBV29-1	.	many	TRBJ2-5	CSVAAGQETQYF	TGCAGCGTTGCGGCAGGGCAAGAGACCCAGTACTTC
14	TRBV5-1	.	medium-sized	TRBJ1-1	CASSFGGQNTEAFF	TGCGCCAGCAGCTTCGGGGGGCAAAACACTGAAGCTTTCTTT
14	TRBV4-3	TRBD2	.	TRBJ2-2	CASRGRGDSGELFF	TGCGCCAGCAGAGGGAGGGGAGATTCCGGGGAGCTGTTTTTT
12	TRBV15	TRBD2	many	TRBJ2-7	CATSSSGTKEYF	TGTGCCACCAGCAGCTCCGGGACTAAGGAGTACTTC
15	TRBV5-1	TRBD1	many	TRBJ1-4	CASRPPGQGAEKLFF	TGCGCCAGCAGACCTCCGGGACAGGGAGCCGAAAAACTGTTTTTT
15	TRBV27	TRBD2	few	TRBJ2-1	CASSSSGAKFWEQFF	TGTGCCAGCAGTTCGAGCGGGGCCAAATTTTGGGAGCAGTTCTTC
16	TRBV7-3	TRBD2	.	TRBJ2-1	CASSIIAGAPPDEQFF	TGTGCCAGCAGTATTATAGCGGGAGCCCCCCCCGATGAGCAGTTCTTC